This T cell receptor beta chain was sequenced for a study of T cells in Graves' hyperthyroidism and ophthalmopathy. Whole-study results and caveats: Most expanded thyroid clonotypes above 0.001 also appeared in blood.

Patients aged 18 to 65 had newly diagnosed hyperthyroidism that had lasted under 2 months. The PBMCs had their origin in around 9.1 ml of fresh peripheral blood. Turning to this clonotype: Its antigen is undetermined.

The V gene's germline CDR1 is MNHNS and CDR2 SASEGT. This CDR3 contains 14 residues. V lost 5 bases and J 4 bases, leaving 15 bases between the germline ends. RNA transcripts provided the source from which TCR beta CDR3 regions were amplified. TCR CDR3 regions were first amplified by RT-PCR with HTBI primers. TCRdb reanalysed the multiplex PCR reads using MiXCR and keeps one entry per CDR3 protein. The sample lists fewer than 900,000 distinct CDR3 sequences; around 19% were seen once. This chain uses TRBV6-1 with TRBJ2-7; maybe TRBD1 (5 bases). The TCR was taken from a woman between 45 and 65 years old with Graves' hyperthyroidism that later progressed to Graves' ophthalmopathy. Sequencing was done on a sample of blood. The CDR3 DNA reads as TGTGCCAGCAGTAAAGACAGTAGTCCTTACGAGCAGTACTTC. Amino acids: CASSKDSSPYEQYF.